The clone carrying this T cell receptor beta chain was detected only a few times. What it recognizes is unknown. The same CDR3 also results from other DNA sequences found in this sample. Produced via immunoSEQ multiplex PCR; TCRdb's table is partial and in-frame only. The sample yields approximately 30,000 clones, roughly four fifths seen once. With ipilimumab providing CTLA-4 blockade, focal radiation was administered to patients who had chemo-refractory metastatic non-small-cell lung cancer. V was pared by 4 bases and J by 2 bases, with 4 bases of the junction left unmatched. In germline, CDR1 is SGHRS, CDR2 YFSETQ. The CDR3 consists of 14 residues. This specimen belongs to a study of radiotherapy plus CTLA-4 blockade in lung cancer. At the level of the study: Objective response was observed in around a sixth of patients, and disease control in around 31%. Study conclusions and caveats: Blood saw expansion of tumor-derived TCR clones after radiotherapy plus ipilimumab.

This receptor was taken from a human donor with non-small cell lung cancer that progressed on radiotherapy plus ipilimumab. The chain uses TRBV5-1 and TRBJ2-7; 9 bases line up with TRBD1. The sample here was peripheral blood, taken from a patient treated with radiotherapy plus ipilimumab. The CDR3 DNA reads TGCGCCAGCAGCCCGGGACAGGGACCCTACGAGCAGTACTTC. This gives the protein CASSPGQGPYEQYF.